The rows below give T cell receptor beta chains drawn from one sample of a study of T cell responses to AZD1222 COVID-19 vaccine. Only in-frame clones appear in the TCRdb table, and some are missing; sequencing was by immunoSEQ multiplex PCR. Found here are around 140,000 clones, 89% of them singletons; the top ten hold 5.1%. Here the sequenced sample was peripheral blood, taken on day 0 of AZD1222 vaccination. The source of these receptors is an adult in good health. Each CDR3 is given with its conserved first and last residue. A D gene is named only where the DNA matches it firmly. Clone size appears in some rows only: once, few, many, or a class for an expanded clone.

>TRBD2|once|TRBJ2-1|TRBV4-1
CASSRGLAGVRYNEQFF
TGCGCCAGCAGCCGCGGACTAGCGGGAGTCCGTTACAATGAGCAGTTCTTC
>NA|NA|TRBJ2-3|TRBV21-1
CASSKVGQFSTSGPPGHPDTQYF
TGTGCCAGCAGCAAAGTTGGACAGTTCTCGACTAGCGGGCCCCCGGGGCATCCTGATACGCAGTATTTT
>TRBD2|NA|TRBJ2-7|TRBV5-4
CASSHLLAGDYEQYF
TGTGCCAGCAGCCACCTACTAGCGGGAGACTACGAGCAGTACTTC
>NA|few|TRBJ1-1|TRBV28
CASSLLADYTEAFF
TGTGCCAGCAGTCTCCTAGCAGACTACACTGAAGCTTTCTTT
>NA|NA|TRBJ2-3|TRBV2
CATTSQGRTDTQYF
TGTGCCACGACGAGCCAGGGCCGCACAGATACGCAGTATTTT
>TRBD1|NA|TRBJ1-1|TRBV7-2
CASSLRTGAGNTEAFF
TGTGCCAGCAGCTTAAGGACAGGGGCAGGGAACACTGAAGCTTTCTTT
>TRBD1|NA|TRBJ2-1|TRBV24-1
CATMQTGDRGSYNEQFF
TGTGCCACCATGCAAACAGGGGACCGCGGCTCCTACAATGAGCAGTTCTTC
>NA|once|TRBJ1-3|TRBV15
CATAEGASSGNTIYF
TGTGCCACCGCCGAGGGCGCTTCCTCTGGAAACACCATATATTTT
>TRBD1|NA|TRBJ1-5|TRBV4-2
CASSLSGTEVNQPQHF
TGTGCCAGCAGCCTCTCCGGGACAGAAGTCAATCAGCCCCAGCATTTT
>TRBD1|NA|TRBJ1-3|TRBV28
CASSLWDRAYGNTIYF
TGTGCCAGCAGTTTATGGGACAGGGCCTATGGAAACACCATATATTTT
>NA|NA|TRBJ2-3|TRBV10-2
CASGRTSPYFGTQYF
TGCGCCAGCGGTCGGACCTCCCCCTATTTTGGTACGCAGTATTTT
>NA|NA|TRBJ1-2|TRBV7-2
CASSTRTELNYGYTF
TGTGCCAGCAGCACCCGGACAGAGCTTAACTATGGCTACACCTTC
>TRBD2|NA|TRBJ2-7|TRBV7-6
CASAISGGRVVGEQYF
TGTGCCAGCGCTATATCCGGCGGGAGGGTTGTCGGCGAGCAGTACTTC
>NA|NA|TRBJ2-7|TRBV28
CASSYVRYEQYF
TGTGCCAGCAGTTACGTGAGATACGAGCAGTACTTC
>NA|NA|TRBJ2-3|TRBV4-3
CASSQGQGGFTDTQYF
TGCGCCAGCAGCCAAGGTCAGGGGGGCTTCACAGATACGCAGTATTTT
>NA|NA|TRBJ2-3|TRBV5-4
CASSNIHRGDTQYF
TGTGCCAGCAGCAACATCCATCGGGGAGATACGCAGTATTTT
>NA|NA|TRBJ1-1|TRBV4-3
CASSLEVNTEAFF
TGCGCCAGCAGCCTCGAGGTGAACACTGAAGCTTTCTTT
>NA|NA|TRBJ2-3|TRBV4-2
CASAPGREGTDTQYF
TGTGCCAGCGCCCCCGGGCGGGAAGGCACAGATACGCAGTATTTT
>TRBD2|once|TRBJ2-2|TRBV29-1
CSGLLAGGPNSGELFF
TGCAGCGGGCTACTAGCGGGAGGGCCCAATTCCGGGGAGCTGTTTTTT
>TRBD2|NA|TRBJ2-1|TRBV19
CASSIRLAGVREQFF
TGTGCCAGTAGTATCCGACTAGCGGGGGTCCGTGAGCAGTTCTTC
>NA|NA|TRBJ1-5|TRBV3-1/TRBV3-2
CASSQDPKGPLGTQPQHF
TGTGCCAGCAGCCAAGATCCGAAGGGGCCCTTGGGAACTCAGCCCCAGCATTTT
>NA|NA|TRBJ1-2|TRBV29-1
CSARTEGNYGYTF
TGCAGCGCCAGGACAGAGGGTAACTATGGCTACACCTTC
>NA|NA|TRBJ1-1|TRBV14
CASSYHMNTEAFF
TGTGCCAGCAGCTATCATATGAACACTGAAGCTTTCTTT
>NA|NA|TRBJ2-2|TRBV10-3
CAISESEVASGELFF
TGTGCCATCAGTGAGTCGGAAGTAGCGTCCGGGGAGCTGTTTTTT
>NA|NA|TRBJ2-2|TRBV4-1
CASSREPWRELFF
TGCGCCAGCAGCCGCGAGCCTTGGAGGGAGCTGTTTTTT
>NA|NA|TRBJ2-7|TRBV11-3
CASSSRRDKDEQYF
TGTGCCAGCAGCTCCCGCCGGGACAAGGACGAGCAGTACTTC
>TRBD2|NA|TRBJ2-1|TRBV7-6
CASSAIAGVGVNEQFF
TGTGCCAGCAGCGCAATAGCGGGGGTAGGTGTCAATGAGCAGTTCTTC
>NA|NA|TRBJ2-3|TRBV28
CASLPRDSPRDTQYF
TGTGCCAGTCTGCCGCGGGACTCACCCCGGGATACGCAGTATTTT
>TRBD1|NA|TRBJ2-7|TRBV4-3
CASSQDSRGSYEQYF
TGCGCCAGCAGCCAAGATTCCAGGGGGTCGTACGAGCAGTACTTC
>NA|few|TRBJ1-1|TRBV5-4
CASSRALQGKNTEAFF
TGTGCCAGCAGCCGGGCCCTACAGGGCAAGAACACTGAAGCTTTCTTT
>TRBD1|NA|TRBJ2-7|TRBV7-2
CASSTRQGRWYEQYF
TGTGCCAGCAGCACCCGACAGGGGAGGTGGTACGAGCAGTACTTC
>TRBD1|NA|TRBJ2-7|TRBV10-1
CASSPQGAPVYEQYF
TGCGCCAGCAGCCCTCAGGGGGCCCCCGTCTACGAGCAGTACTTC
>TRBD1|few|TRBJ1-3|TRBV14
CASNQETGPSGNTIYF
TGTGCCAGCAACCAAGAGACAGGGCCATCTGGAAACACCATATATTTT
>NA|NA|TRBJ1-2|TRBV24-1
CATSDTRELTGPYGYTF
TGTGCCACCAGTGACACCCGTGAATTGACAGGCCCGTATGGCTACACCTTC
>NA|NA|TRBJ2-1|TRBV5-4
CASSLSLDNYNEQFF
TGTGCCAGCAGCTTAAGCCTGGACAACTACAATGAGCAGTTCTTC
>NA|NA|TRBJ1-1|TRBV5-1
CASSLVPQGTGTEAFF
TGCGCCAGCAGCTTGGTCCCCCAGGGCACGGGTACTGAAGCTTTCTTT
>NA|NA|TRBJ2-1|TRBV2
CGGQISSYNEQFF
TGTGGGGGGCAGATTAGCTCCTACAATGAGCAGTTCTTC
>TRBD1|NA|TRBJ2-1|TRBV28
CASSTGGARNEQFF
TGTGCCAGTAGCACAGGGGGCGCACGCAATGAGCAGTTCTTC
>NA|NA|TRBJ1-5|TRBV29-1
CSVGGSGGRNQPQHF
TGCAGCGTTGGAGGTTCTGGGGGGCGGAATCAGCCCCAGCATTTT
>TRBD1|NA|TRBJ1-3|TRBV2
CASRRQGARGNTIYF
TGTGCCAGCAGGCGACAGGGGGCGCGAGGAAACACCATATATTTT
>NA|once|TRBJ1-1|TRBV28
CASSEGRHTEAFF
TGTGCCAGCAGTGAGGGGAGGCACACTGAAGCTTTCTTT
>NA|NA|TRBJ2-7|TRBV29-1
CSAASDISYEQYF
TGCAGCGCGGCCAGTGATATCTCCTACGAGCAGTACTTC
>NA|NA|TRBJ1-5|TRBV28
CASRQGWNQPQHF
TGTGCCAGCAGGCAGGGGTGGAATCAGCCCCAGCATTTT
>TRBD1|NA|TRBJ2-1|TRBV7-9
CASSLGAGGRNEQFF
TGTGCCAGCAGCCTAGGGGCAGGGGGCCGAAATGAGCAGTTCTTC
>TRBD1|NA|TRBJ1-2|TRBV28
CASSFYLDPRDSSFYGYTF
TGTGCCAGCAGTTTTTATTTAGACCCTCGGGACAGTTCCTTCTATGGCTACACCTTC
>TRBD1|NA|TRBJ2-7|TRBV18
CASSRQGSMDYEQYF
TGTGCCAGCTCACGACAGGGGAGTATGGACTACGAGCAGTACTTC
>NA|NA|TRBJ2-1|TRBV28
CASSLNLKSSYNEQFF
TGTGCCAGCAGTCTTAACCTGAAAAGCTCCTACAATGAGCAGTTCTTC
>TRBD2|NA|TRBJ2-7|TRBV27
CASSSSGGTSPYEQYF
TGTGCCAGCAGTTCTAGCGGGGGGACTAGTCCTTACGAGCAGTACTTC
>NA|NA|TRBJ1-3|TRBV18
CASSPRLANDGNTIYF
TGTGCCAGCTCACCCCGGTTGGCCAACGATGGAAACACCATATATTTT
>NA|NA|TRBJ2-7|TRBV27
CASSLTGRSYEQYF
TGTGCCAGCAGTTTAACAGGGAGATCCTACGAGCAGTACTTC
>NA|NA|TRBJ1-1|TRBV6-6
CASSFRETEAFF
TGTGCCAGCAGTTTCAGGGAAACTGAAGCTTTCTTT
>NA|NA|TRBJ2-1|TRBV9
CASSGRDPAYNEQFF
TGTGCCAGCAGCGGCCGGGACCCGGCTTACAATGAGCAGTTCTTC
>NA|NA|TRBJ1-5|TRBV6-2/TRBV6-3
CASSSLSNQPQHF
TGTGCCAGCAGTTCACTTAGCAATCAGCCCCAGCATTTT
>NA|once|TRBJ1-1|TRBV19
CASSISGLMNTEAFF
TGTGCCAGTAGTATCTCTGGACTCATGAACACTGAAGCTTTCTTT
>TRBD1|NA|TRBJ1-1|TRBV7-2
CASSPGQGGLTEAFF
TGTGCCAGCAGCCCAGGACAGGGAGGTCTCACTGAAGCTTTCTTT
>NA|NA|TRBJ2-7|TRBV2
CASRGTLSLEQYF
TGTGCCAGCAGGGGGACCTTATCCCTCGAGCAGTACTTC
>NA|NA|TRBJ1-1|TRBV5-5
CASSQQGALNTEAFF
TGTGCCAGCAGCCAACAGGGAGCCCTGAACACTGAAGCTTTCTTT
>NA|NA|TRBJ1-3|TRBV4-3
CASSQVFGGWNTIYF
TGCGCCAGCAGCCAAGTGTTCGGGGGCTGGAACACCATATATTTT
>NA|NA|TRBJ1-4|TRBV6-6
CASSLNSGSGAEKLFF
TGTGCCAGCAGTCTCAACTCAGGGAGCGGGGCTGAAAAACTGTTTTTT